This T cell receptor beta chain was identified during a study of T-cell reconstitution after alpha-beta-depleted transplantation in children. Molecular barcoding with unique molecular identifiers was used for the TCRbeta library. TCRdb redid the calling of the PCR reads with MiXCR, one entry per CDR3 protein. Here the sample spans 150,000 to 250,000 distinct CDR3 sequences, around 5.9% being singletons. V trimming: 5 bases; J trimming: 5 bases; junction bases outside the gene matches: 10. Germline values: CDR1 SEHNR, CDR2 FQNEAQ (reference sequence). The CDR3 contains 15 residues. This clonotype was observed many times.

Specimen: PBMCs, collected before TCRalphabeta/CD19-depleted stem cell transplant. This clonotype was sampled from a girl under three years old with combined immunodeficiency, due to receive a stem cell transplant. The chain recombines TRBV7-9 with TRBJ2-5, with 8 bases aligning to TRBD2. CDR3 DNA: TGTGCCAGCAGCCAAGCGGGGGCGACTCCGGAGACCCAGTACTTC. This encodes CASSQAGATPETQYF.